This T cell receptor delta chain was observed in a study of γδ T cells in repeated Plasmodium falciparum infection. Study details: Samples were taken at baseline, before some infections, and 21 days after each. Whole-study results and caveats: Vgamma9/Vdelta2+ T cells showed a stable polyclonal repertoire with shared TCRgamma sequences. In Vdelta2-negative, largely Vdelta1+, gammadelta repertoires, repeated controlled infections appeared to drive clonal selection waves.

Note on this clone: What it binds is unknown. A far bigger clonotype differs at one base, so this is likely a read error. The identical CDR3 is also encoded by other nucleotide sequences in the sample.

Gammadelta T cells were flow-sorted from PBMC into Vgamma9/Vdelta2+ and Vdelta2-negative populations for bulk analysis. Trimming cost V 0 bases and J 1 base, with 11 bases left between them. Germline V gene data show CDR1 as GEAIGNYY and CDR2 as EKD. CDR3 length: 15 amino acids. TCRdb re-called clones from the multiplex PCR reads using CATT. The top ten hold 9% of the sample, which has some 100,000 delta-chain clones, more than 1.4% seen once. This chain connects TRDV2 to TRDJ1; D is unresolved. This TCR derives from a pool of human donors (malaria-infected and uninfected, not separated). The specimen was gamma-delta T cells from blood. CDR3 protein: CACDTVGTSTDKLIF. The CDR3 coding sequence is TGTGCCTGTGACACCGTTGGAACGAGCACCGATAAACTCATCTTT.